This section outlines one TCR beta chain sequence together with its context. Its target is unknown. CDR1 and CDR2 from the germline V gene are WSHSY and SAAADI. CDR3 length equals 12 residues. The V gene lost 7 bases and the J gene lost 6 bases, with 13 bases spanning the gap. The data are from a study of shared clonotypes between healthy human individuals. Measured with immunoSEQ multiplex PCR; TCRdb has only the in-frame clones, and not every one. This sample yields more than 2 million clones, of which 85% to 95% are seen a single time; about 1.6% belongs to the top ten. Study-wide results and caveats: Among the subsets, naive ones generally showed larger estimated richness than memory ones. Genetic and exposure-history diversity was limited by the few donors. Apart from blood, nothing was sampled; tissue repertoires likely differ.

Naive CD8 populations comprised CD45RO-negative cells positively selected for CCR7, excluding terminally differentiated effector memory CD45RA+ cells. The sequenced sample was naive CD8+ T cells from PBMCs. The chain links TRBV10-2 to TRBJ2-7, with a weak D call TRBD1 (5 bases). The receptor's source is a man aged 18-30 years in good health. Some clones in this sample may be carry-over from other donors' samples. This CDR3 is CASTPDISEQYF. In DNA, the CDR3 is TGCGCCAGCACCCCGGACATTAGCGAGCAGTACTTC.